The 24 T cell receptor beta chains below were found in one sample sequenced in a study of blood T cell repertoires in COVID-19 (dated by TCRdb to between 2020 and 2021). Library preparation employed the immunoSEQ multiplex PCR assay. Here the immuneACCESS table is served through TCRdb, limited to in-frame sequences with V and J called. Missing clones are a known gap in these copies; in checked studies unresolved V genes cover under half, and the rest lacks a known reason. This sample holds 150,000 or so clones; roughly 78% were observed only once. The ten largest account for around 8% of the sample. Sequencing used peripheral blood. The receptors originated from an older woman with COVID-19, enrolled during active disease.

This clone was seen a handful of times. The V and J genes are TRBV15 and TRBJ2-1, with 7 bases aligning to TRBD2. V dropped 0 bases and J dropped 4; count of bases not matched to a gene: 9. The CDR3 sequence is 17 residues long. Germline assignment: CDR1 LNHNV and CDR2 YYDKDF (reference sequence). CDR3 sequence reads: CATSRDSGGRGYNEQFF. In DNA, the CDR3 is TGTGCCACCAGCAGAGATTCTGGCGGGAGAGGGTACAATGAGCAGTTCTTC.

The chain carries TRBV7-2 and TRBJ1-5, with D tentatively TRBD1 (6 bases). The V gene's germline CDR1 is SGHTA and CDR2 FQGNSA. The CDR3 totals 13 residues. V was trimmed by 4 bases and J by 4 bases, leaving 8 bases between them. The CDR3 here is CASSSRGNQPQHF. The CDR3 region has the DNA TGTGCCAGCAGCTCAAGGGGGAATCAGCCCCAGCATTTT.

The chain carries TRBV5-1 and TRBJ1-1, with 7 bases that match TRBD1. From germline, CDR1 is SGHRS and CDR2 YFSETQ. The V segment lost 4 bases and the J segment 1 base; nucleotides outside the gene matches: 4. The CDR3 extends over 14 amino acids. The CDR3 coding sequence is TGCGCCAGCAGCATACAGGGGCAGAACACTGAAGCTTTCTTT. This sequence encodes CASSIQGQNTEAFF.

The V call is TRBV5-1, the J call TRBJ2-3; 8 nucleotides line up with TRBD2. V dropped 4 bases and J dropped 2; count of bases not matched to a gene: 15. The germline V gene has CDR1 SGHRS and CDR2 YFSETQ. The CDR3 has 18 amino acids. The CDR3 sequence: CASSPDPKVAGYTDTQYF. The CDR3 nucleotides are TGCGCCAGCAGCCCCGACCCTAAAGTAGCGGGGTACACAGATACGCAGTATTTT.

This clone was detected a few times. The chain links TRBV25-1 to TRBJ2-5; 7 bases line up with TRBD1. Trimming cost V 3 bases and J 10 bases; bases outside gene matches: 17. The CDR3 consists of 16 residues. CDR1 and CDR2 from the germline V gene are MGHDK and SYGVNS. The CDR3 region has the DNA TGTGCCAGCAGTGAGCGACAGGGTACGGCAACTACGGTCCAGTACTTC. Amino acids: CASSERQGTATTVQYF.

The V call is TRBV6-5, the J call TRBJ2-4; D ambiguous. V was trimmed by 6 bases and J by 6 bases, leaving 9 bases between them. Germline loops: CDR1 MNHEY, CDR2 SVGAGI. The CDR3 extends over 12 amino acids. In DNA form, the CDR3 reads TGTGCCAGCAGCGACATGGGAAACATTCAGTACTTC. Protein sequence: CASSDMGNIQYF.

This chain joins TRBV10-3 and TRBJ1-5; D is unclear. Germline V lookup: CDR1 ENHRY, CDR2 SYGVKD. The CDR3 sequence is 13 residues long. With 1 base removed from V and 5 bases from J, the gap between germline ends came to 6 bases. The DNA for the CDR3 is TGTGCCATCAGTGAGTACCGAGATCAGCCCCAGCATTTT. Its protein is CAISEYRDQPQHF.

This rearrangement joins TRBV19 to TRBJ2-3; a weak D match, TRBD2 (6 bases). This CDR3 has 15 residues. The germline V and J ends were trimmed by 5 bases and 0 bases, with 12 bases remaining between them. Germline loops: CDR1 LNHDA, CDR2 SQIVND (reference sequence). CDR3 nucleotides: TGTGCCAGTAGTCCCAGGCGGGGAAGCACAGATACGCAGTATTTT. It yields the protein CASSPRRGSTDTQYF.

In its sample, this clone was seen a few times. The gene calls are TRBV6-5 and TRBJ1-6; 7 positions match TRBD1. Germline CDR1 and CDR2: MNHEY and SVGAGI. This CDR3 region has 15 residues. V was clipped by 5 bases and J by 10 bases; unmatched bases: 11. CDR3 sequence (DNA): TGTGCCAGCAGTAACCAACAGGGGCTGGGATCACCCCTCCACTTT. Protein product: CASSNQQGLGSPLHF.

The V call is TRBV7-3, the J call TRBJ1-1; D is unclear. The germline V gene has CDR1 SGHTA and CDR2 FQGTGA. Trimming stripped 0 bases from V and 1 base from J, with 15 bases between. The CDR3 is 17 amino acids. The CDR3, as DNA: TGTGCCAGCAGCTTAACACCGGGAGGGTGGGAGAACACTGAAGCTTTCTTT. Its translation is CASSLTPGGWENTEAFF.

The rearrangement uses TRBV19 and TRBJ2-7; 8 bases agree with TRBD1. CDR3 size: 15 residues. The V segment lost 5 bases and the J segment 0 bases; nucleotides outside the gene matches: 6. Germline-derived CDR1 and CDR2 are LNHDA and SQIVND (reference sequence). The CDR3 region has the DNA TGTGCCAGTAGTCCAGGGGGCACCACCTCCTACGAGCAGTACGTC. Translated, it gives CASSPGGTTSYEQYV.

The gene calls are TRBV7-6 and TRBJ2-2, with 8 bases lining up with TRBD2. The V and J ends lost 2 bases and 4 bases, in that order; junction bases with no gene match: 3. The CDR3 consists of 15 residues. The V gene's germline CDR1 is SGHVS and CDR2 FNYEAQ. The CDR3 bases are TGTGCCAGCAGCTTAATAGCGGGAAGCACCGGGGAGCTGTTTTTT. Its translation is CASSLIAGSTGELFF.

This chain joins TRBV19 and TRBJ1-1; weak D call: TRBD1 (5 bases). Germline V gene lookup returns CDR1 LNHDA and CDR2 SQIVND (reference sequence). The V end lost 0 bases, the J end lost 4 bases, and 24 bases lay between the germline ends. The length of the CDR3 is 19 residues. In DNA form, the CDR3 reads TGTGCCAGTAGTATAGATATAGGAGGGACGGGGAGGTCTGGCACTGAAGCTTTCTTT. Translation gives CASSIDIGGTGRSGTEAFF.

This chain joins TRBV19 and TRBJ2-2; D not resolved. CDR1 and CDR2 (germline): LNHDA, SQIVND (reference sequence). V was cut by 3 bases and J by 4 bases, with 12 bases left in between. This CDR3 is 15 amino acids long. CDR3 nucleotide sequence: TGTGCCAGTAGTATCACACAGATTAGCACCGGGGAGCTGTTTTTT. Translated: CASSITQISTGELFF.

The J gene is TRBJ2-1, the V gene TRBV6-5; maybe TRBD1 (6 bases). The length of the CDR3 is 15 residues. Trimming left V 4 bases short and J 2 bases short, with 12 bases between. Germline values: CDR1 MNHEY, CDR2 SVGAGI. The CDR3, as DNA: TGTGCCAGCAGTTTGGACAGTGGAGCCTACAATGAGCAGTTCTTC. It encodes CASSLDSGAYNEQFF.

This clone showed up just a few times. CDR3 amino acids: CASSQEAGPNTGELFF. CDR3 DNA: TGCGCCAGCAGCCAAGAAGCGGGACCGAACACCGGGGAGCTGTTTTTT. V usage is TRBV4-3 and J usage is TRBJ2-2; 7 nucleotides match TRBD2. Germline CDR1 and CDR2: LGHNA and YSLEER. The CDR3 has 16 amino acids. The V segment lost 0 bases and the J segment 0 bases; nucleotides outside the gene matches: 1.

V and J are TRBV5-4 and TRBJ2-1, with D possibly being TRBD2 (5 bases). Germline V gene lookup returns CDR1 SGHNT and CDR2 YYREEE (reference sequence). The CDR3 spans 14 residues. V was shortened by 3 bases and J by 10 bases, with 17 bases between the two germline ends. The DNA of the CDR3 is TGTGCCAGCAGCTCCCCCCCGGGAAGAGGCGAGCAGTTCTTC. It codes for CASSSPPGRGEQFF.

This chain joins TRBV5-8 and TRBJ1-1, with D unresolved. Germline assignment: CDR1 SGHTS and CDR2 YDEGEE. Trimming left V 2 bases short and J 8 bases short, with 7 bases between. The CDR3 runs to 11 residues. This CDR3 is CASSLSLEAFF. The CDR3 DNA sequence: TGTGCCAGCAGCTTAAGTCTAGAAGCTTTCTTT.

The chain links TRBV5-1 to TRBJ2-5, with 8 bases matching TRBD2. Unmatched junction bases numbered 9, after V lost 0 bases and J lost 5 bases. The CDR3 has 16 amino acids. Germline CDR1 SGHRS, CDR2 YFSETQ. The CDR3 DNA reads as TGCGCCAGCAGCTTGGAAGGGCTAGCGGGTTCGGAGACCCAGTACTTC. Its translation is CASSLEGLAGSETQYF. Drawing the rest from reference TRBV5-1 and TRBJ2-5, the complete variable domain is KAGVTQTPRYLIKTRGQQVTLSCSPISGHRSVSWYQQTPGQGLQFLFEYFSETQRNKGNFPGRFSGRQFSNSRSEMNVSTLELGDSALYLCASSLEGLAGSETQYFGPGTRLLVL.

This clone was seen only a few times. This CDR3 is CASKGDSSYEQYF. CDR3 bases: TGTGCCAGCAAAGGAGACAGTTCCTACGAGCAGTACTTC. The J gene is TRBJ2-7, the V gene TRBV2; D is possibly TRBD1 (5 bases). The germline V gene has CDR1 SNHLY and CDR2 FYNNEI. This CDR3 spans 13 amino acids. With 7 bases removed from V and 1 base from J, the gap between germline ends came to 11 bases. Using reference TRBV2 and TRBJ2-7 for the parts outside the CDR3, the full variable domain is EPEVTQTPSHQVTQMGQEVILRCVPISNHLYFYWYRQILGQKVEFLVSFYNNEISEKSEIFDDQFSVERPDGSNFTLKIRSTKLEDSAMYFCASKGDSSYEQYFGPGTRLTVT.

The chain couples TRBV6-5 to TRBJ1-5, with 9 nucleotides matching TRBD1. J gave up 2 bases and V 7 bases, and 6 bases lay outside the gene matches. The CDR3 spans 15 residues. Germline V gene sequence: CDR1 MNHEY, CDR2 SVGAGI. CDR3 loop: CASTYRGLGNQPQHF. In DNA form, the CDR3 reads TGTGCCAGCACCTACAGGGGGCTCGGCAATCAGCCCCAGCATTTT.

This clone has only one observation. The V and J genes are TRBV19 and TRBJ2-5; 9 nucleotides match TRBD2. The germline CDR1 and CDR2 sequences are LNHDA and SQIVND (reference sequence). The CDR3 is 16 residues long. The V gene end was trimmed by 4 bases and the J gene end by 4 bases; junction bases not matched to a gene: 10. The CDR3 nucleotides are TGTGCCAGTAGTAGCGGACTAGCGTCAGGGGGAGAGACCCAGTACTTC. Its protein product is CASSSGLASGGETQYF.

The CDR3 loop reads CASSPPRGTSSYNEQFF. The DNA for the CDR3 is TGTGCCAGCTCGCCCCCAAGAGGAACGAGCTCCTACAATGAGCAGTTCTTC. This chain connects TRBV18 to TRBJ2-1; D unclear. Trimming shortened V by 6 bases and J by 0 bases, and 18 bases separated the two germline ends. The CDR3 contains 17 residues. Germline V gene lookup returns CDR1 KGHSH and CDR2 LQKENI.

The chain links TRBV28 to TRBJ2-1, with 10 bases fitting TRBD1. V gave up 6 bases and J gave up 5 bases; unmatched junction bases: 7. Germline loops: CDR1 MDHEN, CDR2 SYDVKM. This CDR3 comprises 15 residues. DNA for the CDR3: TGTGCCAGCAGGCCGTGGACAGGGGGACACAATGAGCAGTTCTTC. This translates into CASRPWTGGHNEQFF.